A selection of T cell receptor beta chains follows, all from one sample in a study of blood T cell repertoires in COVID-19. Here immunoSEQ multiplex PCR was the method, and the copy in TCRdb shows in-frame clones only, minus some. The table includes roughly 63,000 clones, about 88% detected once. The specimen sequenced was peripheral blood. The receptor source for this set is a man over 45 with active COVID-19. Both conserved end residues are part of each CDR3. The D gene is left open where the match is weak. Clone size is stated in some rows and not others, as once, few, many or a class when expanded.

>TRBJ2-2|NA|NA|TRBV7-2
CASTARRGDTGELFF
TGTGCCAGCACAGCTAGGCGGGGCGACACCGGGGAGCTGTTTTTT
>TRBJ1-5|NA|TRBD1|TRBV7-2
CASSPQGGRGPQHF
TGTGCCAGCAGCCCCCAGGGGGGAAGGGGGCCCCAGCATTTT
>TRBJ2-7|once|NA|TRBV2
CASTNPGTYEQYF
TGTGCCAGCACCAACCCCGGGACCTACGAGCAGTACTTC
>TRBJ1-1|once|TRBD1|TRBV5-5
CASSPTGANLNTEAFF
TGTGCCAGCAGCCCGACAGGGGCCAACTTGAACACTGAAGCTTTCTTT
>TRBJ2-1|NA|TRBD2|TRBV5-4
CASSLVVASGGLTGEQFF
TGTGCCAGCAGCTTGGTGGTGGCTAGCGGGGGCCTCACGGGTGAGCAGTTCTTC
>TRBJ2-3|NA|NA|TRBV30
CAWSTSTDTQYF
TGTGCCTGGAGTACAAGCACAGATACGCAGTATTTT
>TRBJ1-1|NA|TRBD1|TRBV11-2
CASSSGQGATEAFF
TGTGCCAGCAGCTCCGGACAGGGGGCCACTGAAGCTTTCTTT
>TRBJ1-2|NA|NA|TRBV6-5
CASSYGRNYGYTF
TGTGCCAGCAGTTACGGCAGAAACTATGGCTACACCTTC
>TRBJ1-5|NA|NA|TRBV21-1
CASSNGGQPQHF
TGTGCCAGCAGCAACGGGGGGCAGCCCCAGCATTTT
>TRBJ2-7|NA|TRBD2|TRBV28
CASSLSVAGLEQYF
TGTGCCAGCAGTTTATCCGTAGCGGGGCTCGAGCAGTACTTC
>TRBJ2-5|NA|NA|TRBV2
CASSQGSETQYF
TGTGCCAGCAGCCAGGGGAGCGAGACCCAGTACTTC
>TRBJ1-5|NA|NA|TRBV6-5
CASKRTGQGNQPQHF
TGTGCCAGCAAAAGAACAGGTCAGGGCAATCAGCCCCAGCATTTT
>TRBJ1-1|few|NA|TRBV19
CASSIAGGTEAFF
TGTGCCAGTAGTATAGCCGGGGGCACTGAAGCTTTCTTT
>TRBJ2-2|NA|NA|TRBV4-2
CASSQDWASGLFF
TGTGCCAGCAGCCAAGATTGGGCCAGCGGGCTGTTTTTT
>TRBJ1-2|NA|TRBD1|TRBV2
CASSSGQSYYGYTF
TGTGCCAGCAGTTCGGGACAGTCATACTATGGCTACACCTTC
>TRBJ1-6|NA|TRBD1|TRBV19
CASSMGDSSYNSPLHF
TGTGCCAGTAGTATGGGGGACAGCTCCTATAATTCACCCCTCCACTTT
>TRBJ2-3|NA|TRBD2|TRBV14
CASSRRLASDTQYF
TGTGCCAGCAGCCGTAGACTAGCATCAGATACGCAGTATTTT
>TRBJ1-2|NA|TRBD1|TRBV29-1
CSVDGTGGAGFDYGYTF
TGCAGCGTTGACGGAACAGGGGGCGCGGGTTTCGACTATGGCTACACCTTC
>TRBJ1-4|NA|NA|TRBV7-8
CASSQRVGRDEKLFF
TGTGCCAGCAGCCAGCGGGTGGGCCGGGATGAAAAACTGTTTTTT